The 15 T cell receptor beta chains below all came from one sample that was sequenced in a study of T-cell reconstitution after alpha-beta-depleted transplantation in children. TCRbeta library preparation incorporated unique molecular identifiers. TCRdb independently ran MiXCR on the PCR reads; one entry per CDR3 protein. The sample includes hundreds of thousands of distinct CDR3 sequences, approximately 12% of them seen just once. Sample: PBMCs, mostly from graft donor cells, taken 360 days after TCRalphabeta/CD19-depleted stem cell transplant. The receptors come from a male patient between 10 and 17 years old who had a stem cell transplant for acute myeloid leukemia, so the T cells may come from the graft donor.

This clonotype was counted between two and nine times. The rearrangement links TRBV28 to TRBJ2-1, with 10 bases aligning to TRBD2. Germline CDR1 is MDHEN and CDR2 is SYDVKM. J gave up 1 base and V 6 bases, and 9 bases lay outside the gene matches. This CDR3 is built from 17 residues. The CDR3 here is CASSLAGDARSYNEQFF. In nucleotides, the CDR3 is TGTGCCAGCAGCCTAGCGGGAGACGCCCGATCCTACAATGAGCAGTTCTTC.

This clonotype was found many times. The chain carries TRBV21-1 and TRBJ2-1; the D call TRBD1 from the table was never checked on the DNA. TRBV21-1 is noted as a pseudogene. This CDR3 comprises 15 residues. CDR3 sequence reads: CASSGHAATYNEQFF. The DNA of the CDR3 is TGTGCCAGCAGTGGACATGCCGCTACCTACAATGAGCAGTTCTTC.

This clonotype was observed once. The chain has TRBV7-2 and TRBJ2-7; no clear D gene. CDR1 and CDR2 from the germline V gene are SGHTA and FQGNSA. V lost 1 base and J lost 6, with 13 bases in between. The CDR3 contains 14 residues. Here the CDR3 DNA reads TGTGCCAGCAGCTTAGAGGGTCACCCTACCGAGCAGTACTTC. Protein: CASSLEGHPTEQYF.

V is TRBV18 and J is TRBJ2-7, with TRBD2 as a possible D gene (6 bases). Trimming removed 1 base from V and 9 bases from J, with 19 bases in between. This CDR3 is built from 15 residues. Germline V gives CDR1 KGHSH, CDR2 LQKENI. The CDR3 nucleotides are TGTGCCAGCTCACCACTGGGGACTCGCGACAATGGGCAGTACTTC. Translating gives CASSPLGTRDNGQYF.

The chain joins TRBV5-6 to TRBJ2-7; the D gene is possibly TRBD1 (6 bases). Deletions cut 4 bases from V and 3 bases from J, with 14 bases between. Per the germline V gene, CDR1 is SGHDT and CDR2 is YYEEEE. The CDR3 is made up of 14 amino acids. As DNA, the CDR3 is TGTGCCAGCAGCCGGGACACCCTTTACTACGAGCAGTACTTC. Its translation: CASSRDTLYYEQYF.

This clonotype was counted a few times. This chain connects TRBV12-3 or TRBV12-4 to TRBJ1-5; perhaps TRBD1 as D (5 bases). The V and J ends lost 3 bases and 7 bases respectively, with 13 bases between them. This CDR3 comprises 14 residues. CDR3 amino acids: CASSFRDETQPQHF. The CDR3 bases are TGTGCCAGCAGTTTCCGGGACGAAACACAGCCCCAGCATTTT.

The rearrangement links TRBV20-1 to TRBJ2-7; D tentatively fits TRBD1 or TRBD2 (6 bases each). The CDR3 covers 14 residues. CDR1 is DFQATT and CDR2 is SNEGSKA in the germline V gene (reference sequence). V was clipped by 7 bases and J by 0 bases, with 16 bases between them. CDR3 sequence (DNA): TGCAGTGGGTTAAGGGGGAGGCTCTCCTACGAGCAGTACTTC. Translated, it gives CSGLRGRLSYEQYF.

In this sample, this clonotype turned up many times. The CDR3 region is CASSYILTGPNTGELFF. The CDR3, as DNA: TGTGCCAGCAGTTACATCCTGACAGGTCCGAACACCGGGGAGCTGTTTTTT. The chain recombines TRBV6-5 with TRBJ2-2; a weak D match, TRBD1 (6 bases). The CDR3 is 17 amino acids. The germline CDR1 and CDR2 sequences are MNHEY and SVGAGI. V shed 2 bases and J shed 0 bases, with 13 bases lying between them.

The chain has TRBV8-2 and TRBJ2-3; the table gives TRBD2 as D, unverified against the DNA. TRBV8-2 is deemed a pseudogene. The CDR3 is 16 residues long. CDR3 coding DNA: TGTGCCATGGGCCCTGGCGGGAGGGGAAGCTACGATACGCAGTATTTT. Encoded protein: CAMGPGGRGSYDTQYF.

The gene calls are TRBV20-1 and TRBJ2-7; 11 bases are shared with TRBD1. V shed 2 bases and J 3 bases; nucleotides not matched to a gene: 6. Germline values: CDR1 DFQATT, CDR2 SNEGSKA (reference sequence). CDR3 size: 15 residues. The CDR3 here is CSARRRGQGDYEQYF. CDR3 bases: TGCAGTGCTAGAAGAAGGGGACAGGGGGACTACGAGCAGTACTTC.

The chain is built from TRBV9 and TRBJ1-2; 7 nucleotides align to TRBD1. This CDR3 is built from 14 residues. J was trimmed by 1 base and V by 4 bases; bases with no gene match: 4. Germline CDR1 and CDR2: SGDLS and YYNGEE. The CDR3 sequence: CASSQGEVNYGYTF. In DNA form, the CDR3 reads TGTGCCAGCAGCCAGGGGGAAGTTAACTATGGCTACACCTTC.

The rearrangement uses TRBV12-3 or TRBV12-4 and TRBJ2-2; 16 nucleotides line up with TRBD2. The CDR3 totals 18 residues. V trimming: 7 bases; J trimming: 0 bases; junction bases outside the gene matches: 5. The CDR3, as DNA: TGTGCCAGCACCATGGGACTAGCGGGAGGGCCGAACACCGGGGAGCTGTTTTTT. This codes for CASTMGLAGGPNTGELFF.

This clonotype was seen only a few times. The CDR3 DNA reads as TGTGCCAGCACCAACCCTGCGACAGGAAACACCGGGGAGCTGTTTTTT. Its translation is CASTNPATGNTGELFF. The J gene is TRBJ2-2, the V gene TRBV6-2 or TRBV6-3; TRBD1 is a possible D gene (6 bases). V lost 7 bases and J lost 2, with 17 bases in between. The CDR3 runs to 16 residues. Looked up from germline, CDR1 is MNHEY and CDR2 is SVGEGT.

This clonotype was seen at least ten times. This chain links TRBV28 with TRBJ2-5; D might be TRBD1 or TRBD2, each matching 5 bases. The CDR3 is 15 amino acids. Germline values: CDR1 MDHEN, CDR2 SYDVKM. V lost 3 bases and J lost 4, with 15 bases in between. CDR3 loop: CASSLPGPVGETQYF. The CDR3, as DNA: TGTGCCAGCAGTTTGCCGGGGCCCGTTGGAGAGACCCAGTACTTC.

The J gene is TRBJ1-3, the V gene TRBV20-1, with 7 bases aligning to TRBD1. The CDR3 is made up of 16 amino acids. From germline, CDR1 is DFQATT and CDR2 SNEGSKA (reference sequence). Trimming at V came to 0 bases and at J to 0 bases, leaving 5 bases not matched to a gene. CDR3 coding DNA: TGCAGTGCTAGAGATATAGGGACAGACTCTGGAAACACCATATATTTT. Translated, it gives CSARDIGTDSGNTIYF.